The 32 T cell receptor beta chains listed next were all sequenced from one sample in a study of T-cell memory formation after mild COVID-19. One entry per CDR3 protein, called by TCRdb with MiXCR from the 5' RACE reads. In the table there are approximately 99,000 distinct CDR3 sequences, 15% to 20% of which are singletons. Sequencing input: PBMCs or a T cell subset sorted from them (not recorded which). These receptors were obtained from a man aged 18 to 35 who had mild COVID-19 (a few samples of this study predate the infection). Cell type and time point are not known.

This chain connects TRBV5-1 to TRBJ2-5; 13 bases agree with TRBD2. CDR3 length: 16 amino acids. V trimming: 4 bases; J trimming: 1 base; junction bases outside the gene matches: 4. Germline V gene lookup returns CDR1 SGHRS and CDR2 YFSETQ. The CDR3 nucleotides read TGCGCCAGCAGCCCGGGACTAGCGGGGACCCAAGAGACCCAGTACTTC. This encodes CASSPGLAGTQETQYF.

There are a few counts of this clonotype. The chain links TRBV7-2 to TRBJ2-7; 7 bases map to TRBD1. The CDR3 loop spans 15 amino acids. V gave up 5 bases and J gave up 0 bases; unmatched junction bases: 7. Germline CDR1 SGHTA, CDR2 FQGNSA. The CDR3 nucleotides are TGTGCCAGCAGCCCGGGACAGCCGAGCTCCTACGAGCAGTACTTC. This codes for CASSPGQPSSYEQYF.

This clonotype was counted between two and nine times. The chain uses TRBV6-5 and TRBJ1-2, with 8 bases lining up with TRBD1. The CDR3 extends over 13 amino acids. Trimming took 5 bases from V and 6 from J; bases not matched to a gene: 5. Germline CDR1 is MNHEY and CDR2 is SVGAGI. CDR3 nucleotides: TGTGCCAGCAGTCAGGACAGGGTGGATGGCTACACCTTC. This translates into CASSQDRVDGYTF.

This clonotype was observed a few times. This chain uses TRBV28 with TRBJ2-7, with TRBD1 as a possible D gene (6 bases). The germline V gene has CDR1 MDHEN and CDR2 SYDVKM. Trimming stripped 6 bases from V and 5 bases from J, with 20 bases between. The CDR3 covers 15 residues. CDR3 nucleotide sequence: TGTGCCAGCAGCCAAAGGCAGGGGCCTATTAACGAGCAGTACGTC. As protein: CASSQRQGPINEQYV.

This clonotype was picked up one time. This chain uses TRBV20-1 with TRBJ2-4; the D is unclear. The germline CDR1 and CDR2 sequences are DFQATT and SNEGSKA (reference sequence). Trimming pared 0 bases from V and 8 bases from J, leaving 20 bases between. This CDR3 has 16 residues. The CDR3 coding sequence is TGCAGTGCTAGAGATTTCCACGGGTTGAGTTATGACATTCAGTACTTC. Translation: CSARDFHGLSYDIQYF.

The chain's CDR3 is CASSQGWAGNYGYTF. The CDR3 bases are TGCGCCAGCAGCCAAGGGTGGGCCGGTAACTATGGCTACACCTTC. The J gene is TRBJ1-2, the V gene TRBV4-3; D is undetermined. Germline CDR1 and CDR2: LGHNA and YSLEER. V gave up 1 base and J gave up 1 base, with 10 bases separating them. The CDR3 is 15 amino acids.

This clonotype showed up just once. The chain uses TRBV7-9 and TRBJ1-2; no reliable D call. Trimming took off 0 bases at V and 9 bases at J, with 5 bases between the two ends. From germline, CDR1 is SEHNR and CDR2 FQNEAQ (reference sequence). The CDR3 is made up of 11 amino acids. For the CDR3, the DNA is TGTGCCAGCAGCTTAGCGGCGAGCTACACCTTC. Its translation: CASSLAASYTF.

The chain employs TRBV28 and TRBJ2-7; the D gene is possibly TRBD1 (5 bases). The V and J ends lost 3 bases and 1 base respectively, with 10 bases between them. Germline values: CDR1 MDHEN, CDR2 SYDVKM. The CDR3 is made up of 14 amino acids. The CDR3 bases are TGTGCCAGCAGTTTGGCGACAGCTTCCTACGAGCAGTACGTC. This gives the protein CASSLATASYEQYV.

The J gene is TRBJ2-1, the V gene TRBV4-3, with D tentatively TRBD1 or TRBD2 (5 bases each). The germline CDR1 and CDR2 sequences are LGHNA and YSLEER. Trimming cost V 1 base and J 12 bases, with 13 bases left between them. This CDR3 has 13 amino acids. CDR3 coding DNA: TGCGCCAGCAGCCAAGTGGTGGGGGATCCGCAGTTCTTC. It specifies CASSQVVGDPQFF.

The gene calls are TRBV4-3 and TRBJ1-2; perhaps TRBD1 as D (5 bases). The germline V and J ends were trimmed by 0 bases and 5 bases, with 10 bases remaining between them. This CDR3 contains 14 residues. Per the germline V gene, CDR1 is LGHNA and CDR2 is YSLEER. Here the CDR3 DNA reads TGCGCCAGCAGCCAAGAATGGGGCGTGTATGGCTACACCTTC. Translated, it gives CASSQEWGVYGYTF.

This chain joins TRBV12-3 or TRBV12-4 and TRBJ2-5; 11 nucleotides align to TRBD2. V lost 6 bases, J lost 4 bases, and 10 bases stayed unmatched. The CDR3 loop spans 16 amino acids. CDR3 DNA: TGTGCCAGCAGCCCTGGACTAGCGGGCCTCTCAGAGACCCAGTACTTC. This gives the protein CASSPGLAGLSETQYF.

This chain uses TRBV6-5 with TRBJ2-2; either TRBD1 or TRBD2 may supply D (6 bases each). This CDR3 spans 15 amino acids. The germline gives CDR1 MNHEY, CDR2 SVGAGI. V was pared by 2 bases and J by 2 bases, with 9 bases between. Here the CDR3 DNA reads TGTGCCAGCAGTTACGGAGGGGGAAACACCGGGGAGCTGTTTTTT. Encoded protein: CASSYGGGNTGELFF.

The chain couples TRBV5-1 to TRBJ1-2; D may be TRBD1 (5 bases). The germline V gene encodes CDR1 SGHRS and CDR2 YFSETQ. The V gene lost 0 bases and the J gene lost 1 base, with 13 bases spanning the gap. The CDR3 runs 16 residues. DNA of the CDR3: TGCGCCAGCAGCTTGGTTGAGGCAGGGAGTAACTATGGCTACACCTTC. Protein product: CASSLVEAGSNYGYTF.

This clonotype has more than one count but fewer than ten. CDR3 DNA: TGCAGTGCCAGGGCCTCGGGTAAAGAGACCCAGTACTTC. It specifies CSARASGKETQYF. The chain has TRBV20-1 and TRBJ2-5, with D possibly being TRBD1 (5 bases). Trimming stripped 6 bases from V and 3 bases from J, with 14 bases between. Germline V CDR1 and CDR2: DFQATT, SNEGSKA (reference sequence). CDR3 size: 13 residues.

This clonotype has a handful of counts. This chain connects TRBV5-4 to TRBJ2-7, with unresolved D. The CDR3 runs to 15 residues. Germline V CDR1 and CDR2: SGHNT, YYREEE (reference sequence). V was trimmed by 0 bases and J by 2 bases, leaving 12 bases between them. CDR3 in amino acids: CASSLGVSSTYEQYF. The CDR3 nucleotides read TGTGCCAGCAGCTTGGGGGTCAGCTCCACCTACGAGCAGTACTTC.

This clonotype was seen just once. This rearrangement joins TRBV9 to TRBJ1-1, with D possibly matching TRBD1 (5 bases). Germline CDR1 and CDR2: SGDLS and YYNGEE. CDR3 length equals 15 residues. The V end lost 4 bases, the J end lost 0 bases, and 13 bases lay between the germline ends. In DNA, the CDR3 is TGTGCCAGCAGCCTTGGGACGTCTATGAACACTGAAGCTTTCTTT. This codes for CASSLGTSMNTEAFF.

This clonotype has only one observation. The V call is TRBV28, the J call TRBJ1-2, with a tentative D call TRBD1 (6 bases). V shed 2 bases and J shed 1 base, with 11 bases lying between them. There are 15 residues in the CDR3. Germline CDR1 and CDR2: MDHEN and SYDVKM. The CDR3 DNA sequence: TGTGCCAGCAGTTTAGGGGGGGCTCTTAACTATGGCTACACCTTC. Translated, it gives CASSLGGALNYGYTF.

This clonotype has just a few counts. This CDR3 is CASRPPASVYGYTF. CDR3 DNA sequence: TGTGCCAGCAGACCCCCGGCCTCGGTATATGGCTACACCTTC. The chain recombines TRBV5-4 with TRBJ1-2; D gene ambiguous. Germline loops: CDR1 SGHNT, CDR2 YYREEE (reference sequence). This CDR3 is built from 14 residues. Trimming removed 5 bases from V and 5 bases from J, with 16 bases in between.

This clonotype was counted many times. The chain links TRBV4-2 to TRBJ2-3; D might be TRBD1 or TRBD2, each matching 5 bases. This CDR3 region has 15 residues. V was cut by 1 base and J by 9 bases, with 17 bases left in between. The V gene's germline CDR1 is LGHNA and CDR2 YNFKEQ. CDR3 coding DNA: TGTGCCAGCAGCCAAGTTGAGCAGGGAGAAGGCACGCAGTATTTT. This gives the protein CASSQVEQGEGTQYF.

The rearrangement links TRBV4-1 to TRBJ1-1; D not resolved. Germline CDR1 is MGHRA and CDR2 is YSYEKL. The CDR3 spans 13 residues. The V end lost 0 bases, the J end lost 4 bases, and 6 bases lay between the germline ends. Written as DNA, the CDR3 is TGCGCCAGCAGCCAAGACGGGAGCACTGAAGCTTTCTTT. Amino acid sequence: CASSQDGSTEAFF.

This clonotype was detected a few times. V gene TRBV7-2 combines with J gene TRBJ2-1; D not resolved. Germline V gene lookup returns CDR1 SGHTA and CDR2 FQGNSA. CDR3 size: 15 residues. V lost 2 bases and J 0 bases, leaving 8 bases between the germline ends. The CDR3 nucleotides read TGTGCCAGCAGCTTAAACACCAACTCCTACAATGAGCAGTTCTTC. The encoded protein is CASSLNTNSYNEQFF.

Only a few counts were recorded for this clonotype. The gene calls are TRBV5-1 and TRBJ2-2; no firm D call. Trimming pared 0 bases from V and 10 bases from J, leaving 16 bases between. This CDR3 comprises 15 residues. Germline CDR1 SGHRS, CDR2 YFSETQ. Here the CDR3 reads CASSLEYLGPSELFF. The CDR3 DNA sequence: TGCGCCAGCAGCTTGGAGTATCTGGGCCCATCGGAGCTGTTTTTT.

This clonotype was observed a few times. The chain employs TRBV18 and TRBJ2-3; 11 bases agree with TRBD2. CDR1 and CDR2 from the germline V gene are KGHSH and LQKENI. There are 16 residues in the CDR3. V lost 3 bases and J lost 2; bases outside the gene matches: 4. The CDR3 region is CASSPRLAGNTDTQYF. In DNA, the CDR3 is TGTGCCAGCTCACCTAGACTAGCGGGGAACACAGATACGCAGTATTTT.

The genes are TRBV9 and TRBJ2-3, with 10 bases aligning to TRBD1. CDR3 length equals 15 residues. The germline V gene encodes CDR1 SGDLS and CDR2 YYNGEE. With V trimmed by 4 bases and J by 5 bases, 7 bases remained unmatched. The CDR3 DNA is TGTGCCAGCAGCTCCCGGGACAGGGGAGTAGATACGCAGTATTTT. Its translation is CASSSRDRGVDTQYF.

The CDR3: CASSDSRGRGNPGANVLTF. CDR3 coding DNA: TGTGCCAGCAGTGACTCGAGGGGCAGGGGGAATCCTGGGGCCAACGTCCTGACTTTC. The V call is TRBV6-4, the J call TRBJ2-6, with 7 bases matching TRBD1. Germline assignment: CDR1 MRHNA and CDR2 SNTAGT. V lost 0 bases and J lost 2; bases outside the gene matches: 10. The CDR3 is 19 amino acids.

This clonotype was detected a few times. The chain has TRBV25-1 and TRBJ2-6; possibly TRBD2 for D (5 bases). The length of the CDR3 is 14 residues. The ends were cut back, 4 bases at V and 3 bases at J, with 7 bases in the middle. Germline V gene sequence: CDR1 MGHDK, CDR2 SYGVNS. CDR3 coding DNA: TGTGCCAGCAGTGTGGCGGGTGGGGCCAACGTCCTGACTTTC. Amino acid sequence: CASSVAGGANVLTF. Combining the CDR3 with reference TRBV25-1 and TRBJ2-6 gives the whole variable domain EADIYQTPRYLVIGTGKKITLECSQTMGHDKMYWYQQDPGMELHLIHYSYGVNSTEKGDLSSESTVSRIRTEHFPLTLESARPSHTSQYLCASSVAGGANVLTFGAGSRLTVL.

The gene calls are TRBV6-5 and TRBJ1-4; D not resolved. Germline-derived CDR1 and CDR2 are MNHEY and SVGAGI. The CDR3 has 15 amino acids. V was clipped by 2 bases and J by 6 bases, with 13 bases between them. The CDR3 is CASSYSAGEDEKLFF. The DNA of the CDR3 is TGTGCCAGCAGTTACAGCGCGGGCGAAGATGAAAAACTGTTTTTT.

The chain combines TRBV4-3 with TRBJ1-1; D unresolved. V gave up 0 bases and J gave up 6 bases, with 8 bases separating them. The germline CDR1 and CDR2 sequences are LGHNA and YSLEER. The CDR3 contains 13 residues. The CDR3: CASSQESSAEAFF. The DNA of the CDR3 is TGCGCCAGCAGCCAAGAAAGTAGCGCTGAAGCTTTCTTT.

This clonotype appeared a few times. The chain joins TRBV7-2 to TRBJ2-1; TRBD1 is a possible D gene (6 bases). Trimming removed 2 bases from V and 7 bases from J, with 15 bases in between. This CDR3 is 15 amino acids long. Germline V gene data show CDR1 as SGHTA and CDR2 as FQGNSA. The DNA for the CDR3 is TGTGCCAGCAGCTTAAGCTTTGGGGGCCTAAATGAGCAGTTCTTC. Protein product: CASSLSFGGLNEQFF. Based on the CDR3 plus reference TRBV7-2 and TRBJ2-1, the full variable domain is GAGVSQSPSNKVTEKGKDVELRCDPISGHTALYWYRQSLGQGLEFLIYFQGNSAPDKSGLPSDRFSAERTGGSVSTLTIQRTQQEDSAVYLCASSLSFGGLNEQFFGPGTRLTVL.

The chain carries TRBV19 and TRBJ2-1; 10 bases agree with TRBD1. V shed 6 bases and J 7 bases; nucleotides not matched to a gene: 9. From germline, CDR1 is LNHDA and CDR2 SQIVND (reference sequence). The CDR3 spans 15 residues. In nucleotides, the CDR3 is TGTGCCAGTAGGCGTCGTGGGGACAGGGGAAATGAGCAGTTCTTC. Amino acids: CASRRRGDRGNEQFF.

This clonotype showed up just a few times. CDR3 nucleotides: TGTGCCAGCAGCGCCAGTCGGGCGGACACTGAAGCTTTCTTT. This translates into CASSASRADTEAFF. The chain combines TRBV9 with TRBJ1-1; unclear D gene. V dropped 3 bases and J dropped 3 bases, with 12 bases sitting between them. Per the germline V gene, CDR1 is SGDLS and CDR2 is YYNGEE. This CDR3 region has 14 residues.

The chain uses TRBV12-3 or TRBV12-4 and TRBJ1-1; D call uncertain. This CDR3 spans 14 amino acids. V was cut by 6 bases and J by 2 bases, with 13 bases left in between. This CDR3 is CASRSRVANTEAFF. The CDR3 nucleotides are TGTGCCAGCAGGTCTCGGGTGGCCAACACTGAAGCTTTCTTT.